The clone carrying this T cell receptor (beta chain) was counted ten times or more. Its antigen is undetermined. TCRdb reprocessed the 5' RACE reads via MiXCR and lists one record per CDR3 protein. Of 27,000 or so distinct CDR3 sequences in the sample, more than 14% were seen once. This CDR3 has 13 amino acids. Trimming removed 0 bases at V and 7 bases at J, with 6 bases between. CDR1 is ENHRY and CDR2 is SYGVKD in the germline V gene. This entry comes from a study of neurological immune-mediated disorders. General study findings and limits: No sharing of CDR3 amino acid sequences was observed among expanded clones across subjects, suggesting private repertoires in all groups.

The chain has TRBV10-3 and TRBJ1-4; D is unresolved. Sequenced material: PBMCs. The TCR originated in a man aged 70-80 years in good health. The chain's CDR3 is CAISESGGEKLFF. CDR3 nucleotides: TGTGCCATCAGTGAGTCGGGAGGTGAAAAACTGTTTTTT.